This T cell receptor (beta chain) emerged from a study of beta chain features in type 1 diabetes. Study at large: Regarding age, gender and cell yields, patients proved similar to healthy donors.

Donors underwent one heparinised blood draw, approximately 120 mL on average. Sequencing targeted expressed TCRB transcripts, as all isolated RNA had been reverse transcribed. Libraries were prepared by immunoSEQ multiplex PCR; TCRdb keeps only in-frame clonotypes and omits some of them. The data show 120,000 to 150,000 clones, with around a tenth seen just once and nearly 0.65% held by the top ten. Germline V gives CDR1 SGHRS, CDR2 YFSETQ. CDR3 size: 15 residues. Unmatched junction bases numbered 3, after V lost 3 bases and J lost 7 bases. The specimen sequenced was central memory CD4+ T cells from blood. The chain combines TRBV5-1 with TRBJ2-1, with TRBD2 matching over 14 bases. The sequence was collected from a woman aged 40 to 55 in good health. CDR3 sequence (DNA): TGCGCCAGCAGCTCCCGACTAGCGGGAGGGAATGAGCAGTTCTTC. It codes for CASSSRLAGGNEQFF.